This T cell receptor beta chain was identified in a study of T cell repertoires in cytomegalovirus infection. J gave up 6 bases and V 5 bases, and 15 bases lay outside the gene matches. Germline loops: CDR1 SEHNR, CDR2 FQNEAQ (reference sequence). CDR3 length equals 16 residues. This clonotype was picked up a small number of times. Its target is not known. TCRdb reprocessed the reads via MiXCR and lists one record per CDR3 protein. The sample gives approximately 910,000 distinct CDR3 sequences, roughly 30% of which show up once; roughly 13% is in the top ten. The source material was cultured CD8+ T cells from PBMCs, sampled from culture after CMV antigen stimulation. The sequence was collected from a human donor in good health (CMV status not recorded). Some clones in this sample may be carry-over from other donors' samples. The chain carries TRBV7-9 and TRBJ2-7; 8 bases align to TRBD2. In nucleotides, the CDR3 is TGTGCCAGCAGCCCCGGGGGGGGCAGCGGGGGCATCGAGCAGTACGTC. Amino acids: CASSPGGGSGGIEQYV.